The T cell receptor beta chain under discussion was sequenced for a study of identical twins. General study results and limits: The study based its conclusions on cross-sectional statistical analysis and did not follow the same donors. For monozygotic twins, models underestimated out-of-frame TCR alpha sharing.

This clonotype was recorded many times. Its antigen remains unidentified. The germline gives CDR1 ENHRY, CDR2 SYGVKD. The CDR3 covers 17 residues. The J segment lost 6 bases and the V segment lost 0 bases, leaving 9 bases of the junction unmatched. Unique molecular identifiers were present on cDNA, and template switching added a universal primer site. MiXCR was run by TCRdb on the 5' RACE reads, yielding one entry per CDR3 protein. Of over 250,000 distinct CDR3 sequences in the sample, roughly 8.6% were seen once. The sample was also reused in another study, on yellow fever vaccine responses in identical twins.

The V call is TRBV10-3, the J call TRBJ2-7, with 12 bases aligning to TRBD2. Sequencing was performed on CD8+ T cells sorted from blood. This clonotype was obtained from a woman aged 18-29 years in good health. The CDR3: CAISESLAGGPVLEQYF. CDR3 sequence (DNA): TGTGCCATCAGTGAGTCGCTAGCGGGAGGGCCCGTTCTCGAGCAGTACTTC.